This T cell receptor beta chain originates from a study of cytomegalovirus exposure and HLA in healthy donors. The CDR3 is 15 amino acids. Germline loops: CDR1 SEHNR, CDR2 FQNEAQ (reference sequence). Trimming removed 2 bases from V and 9 bases from J; junction bases left unmatched: 6. The study's findings and limits: Across donors, sequencing depth was assumed by presence/absence analyses to be roughly uniform.

The PCR ran on 60 Vbeta and 13 Jbeta primers. TCRdb's copy holds only in-frame clones and misses some; the assay was immunoSEQ multiplex PCR. Of more than 35,000 clones in the sample, 60% to 75% were seen once. A word on this clone: No antigen is known for it.

This chain joins TRBV7-9 and TRBJ1-6, with TRBD1 matching 8 bases. The clonotype was recovered from a man between 40 and 49 years old in good health and CMV-seronegative. What was sequenced was PBMCs. This CDR3 reads CASSLKGQGFSPLHF. In DNA form, the CDR3 reads TGTGCCAGCAGCTTAAAAGGACAGGGTTTTTCACCCCTCCACTTT.